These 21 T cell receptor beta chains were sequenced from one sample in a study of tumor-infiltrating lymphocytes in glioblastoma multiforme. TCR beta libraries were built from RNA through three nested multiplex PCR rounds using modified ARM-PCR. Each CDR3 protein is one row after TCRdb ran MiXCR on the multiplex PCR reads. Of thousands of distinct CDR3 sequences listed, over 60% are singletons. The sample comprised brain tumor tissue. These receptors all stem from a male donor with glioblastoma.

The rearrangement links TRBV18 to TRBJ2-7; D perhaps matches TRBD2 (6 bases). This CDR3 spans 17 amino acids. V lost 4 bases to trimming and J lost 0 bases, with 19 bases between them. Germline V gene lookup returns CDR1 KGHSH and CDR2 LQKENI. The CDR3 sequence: CASSLMRTKGSSYEQYF. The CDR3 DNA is TGTGCCAGCTCACTAATGAGGACTAAAGGCAGCTCCTACGAGCAGTACTTC.

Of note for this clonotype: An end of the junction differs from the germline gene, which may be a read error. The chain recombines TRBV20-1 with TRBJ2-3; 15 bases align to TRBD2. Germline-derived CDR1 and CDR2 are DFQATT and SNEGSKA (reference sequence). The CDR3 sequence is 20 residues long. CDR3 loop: CSTGRPGLAGGPSSIDTQYF. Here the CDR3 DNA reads TGCAGTACTGGTCGCCCCGGACTAGCGGGAGGGCCGAGTAGCATAGATACGCAGTATTTT.

The CDR3 loop reads CASSYAKLGGGLEQYF. The DNA of the CDR3 is TGTGCCAGCAGTTACGCAAAACTTGGTGGGGGGCTCGAGCAGTACTTC. This chain links TRBV6-5 with TRBJ2-7; D is perhaps TRBD1 or TRBD2 (6 bases each). The CDR3 totals 16 residues. Germline CDR1 reads MNHEY; CDR2 reads SVGAGI. Between the trimmed V and J ends, which lost 2 bases and 6 bases, there was a span of 20 bases.

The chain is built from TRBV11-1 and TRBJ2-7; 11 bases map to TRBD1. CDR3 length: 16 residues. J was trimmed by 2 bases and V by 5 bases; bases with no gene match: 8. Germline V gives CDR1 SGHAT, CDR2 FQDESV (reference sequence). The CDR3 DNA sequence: TGTGCCAGCAGCCTCCCGGGACAGGGGGTAACCTACGAGCAGTACTTC. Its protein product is CASSLPGQGVTYEQYF.

CDR3 sequence reads: CASSSQVSGNTIYF. In DNA form, the CDR3 reads TGTGCCAGCAGCTCACAGGTCTCTGGAAACACCATATATTTT. The chain employs TRBV11-2 and TRBJ1-3; D is perhaps TRBD1 (5 bases). There are 14 residues in the CDR3. The V end lost 4 bases, the J end lost 0 bases, and 7 bases lay between the germline ends. The germline CDR1 and CDR2 sequences are SGHAT and FQNNGV.

CDR3 in DNA: TGTGCCAGCAGCTCCACACAGGGGACGGTGCAGTACTTC. Amino acid sequence: CASSSTQGTVQYF. This chain uses TRBV11-2 with TRBJ2-7, with 7 nucleotides matching TRBD1. Germline V gene data show CDR1 as SGHAT and CDR2 as FQNNGV. The trim removed 4 bases at V and 9 bases at J, leaving 9 bases unmatched. The CDR3 loop spans 13 amino acids. Full variable domain (remainder filled in from reference TRBV11-2 and TRBJ2-7): EAGVAQSPRYKIIEKRQSVAFWCNPISGHATLYWYQQILGQGPKLLIQFQNNGVVDDSQLPKDRFSAERLKGVDSTLKIQPAKLEDSAVYLCASSSTQGTVQYFGPGTRLTVT.

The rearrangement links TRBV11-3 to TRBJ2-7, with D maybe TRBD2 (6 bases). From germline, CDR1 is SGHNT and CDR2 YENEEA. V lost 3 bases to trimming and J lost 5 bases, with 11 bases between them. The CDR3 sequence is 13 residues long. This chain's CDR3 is CASSFGGLNEQYF. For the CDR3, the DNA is TGTGCCAGCAGCTTCGGAGGGCTCAACGAGCAGTACTTC.

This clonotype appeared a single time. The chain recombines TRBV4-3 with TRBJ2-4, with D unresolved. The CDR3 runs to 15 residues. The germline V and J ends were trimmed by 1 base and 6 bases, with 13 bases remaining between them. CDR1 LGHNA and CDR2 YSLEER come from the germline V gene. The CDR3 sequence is CASSQAPGVGNIQYF. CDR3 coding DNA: TGCGCCAGCAGCCAAGCCCCGGGCGTCGGAAACATTCAGTACTTC.

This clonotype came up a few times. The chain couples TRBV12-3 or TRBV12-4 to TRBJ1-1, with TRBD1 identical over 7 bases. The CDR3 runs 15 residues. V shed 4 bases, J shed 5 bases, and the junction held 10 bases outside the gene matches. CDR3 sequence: CASSSPGGGLTEAFF. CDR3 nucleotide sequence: TGTGCCAGCAGTTCTCCAGGGGGGGGGCTAACTGAAGCTTTCTTT.

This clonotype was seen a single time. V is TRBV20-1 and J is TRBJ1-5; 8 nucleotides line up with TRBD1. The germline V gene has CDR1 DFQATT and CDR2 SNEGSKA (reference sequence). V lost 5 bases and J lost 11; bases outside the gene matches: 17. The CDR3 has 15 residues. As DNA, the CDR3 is TGCAGTGCTCGAGGGGACAGGTATAGCAATCACTCCCAGCATTTT. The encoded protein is CSARGDRYSNHSQHF.

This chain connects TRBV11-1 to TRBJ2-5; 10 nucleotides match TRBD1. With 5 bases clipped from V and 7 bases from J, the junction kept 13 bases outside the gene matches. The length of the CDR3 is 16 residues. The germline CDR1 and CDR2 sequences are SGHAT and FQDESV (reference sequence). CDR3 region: CASSLPGQGTSGTQYF. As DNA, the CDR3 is TGTGCCAGCAGCCTCCCGGGACAGGGGACAAGTGGGACCCAGTACTTC.

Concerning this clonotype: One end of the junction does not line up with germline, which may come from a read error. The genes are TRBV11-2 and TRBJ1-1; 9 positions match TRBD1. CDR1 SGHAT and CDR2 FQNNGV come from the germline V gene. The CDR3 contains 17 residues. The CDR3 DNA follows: TGTGCCGGCAGCGCACATCCGGGACAGGGCGCGAGAACTGAAGCTTTCTTT. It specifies CAGSAHPGQGARTEAFF. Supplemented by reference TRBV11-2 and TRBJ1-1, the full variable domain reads EAGVAQSPRYKIIEKRQSVAFWCNPISGHATLYWYQQILGQGPKLLIQFQNNGVVDDSQLPKDRFSAERLKGVDSTLKIQPAKLEDSAVYLCAGSAHPGQGARTEAFFGQGTRLTVV.

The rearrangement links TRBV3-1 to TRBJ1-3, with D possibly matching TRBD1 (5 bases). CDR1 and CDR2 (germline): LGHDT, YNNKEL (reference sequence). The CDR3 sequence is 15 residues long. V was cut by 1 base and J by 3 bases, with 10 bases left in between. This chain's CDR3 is CASSQGTGVGNTIYF. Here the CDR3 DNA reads TGTGCCAGCAGCCAAGGTACAGGCGTTGGAAACACCATATATTTT.

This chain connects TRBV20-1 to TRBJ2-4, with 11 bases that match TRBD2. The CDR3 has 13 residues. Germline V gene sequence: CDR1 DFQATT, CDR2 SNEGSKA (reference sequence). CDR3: CRARTSGPDIQYF. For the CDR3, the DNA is TGCAGAGCTCGGACTAGCGGGCCTGACATTCAGTACTTC.

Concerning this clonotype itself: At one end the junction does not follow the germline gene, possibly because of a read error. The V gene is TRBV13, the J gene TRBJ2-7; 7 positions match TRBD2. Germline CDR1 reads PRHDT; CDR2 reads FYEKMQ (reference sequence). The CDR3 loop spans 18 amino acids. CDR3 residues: CASSLGSSGSRATCEQYF. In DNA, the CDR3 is TGTGCCAGCAGCTTGGGGTCTAGCGGATCTAGGGCCACCTGCGAGCAATACTTC.

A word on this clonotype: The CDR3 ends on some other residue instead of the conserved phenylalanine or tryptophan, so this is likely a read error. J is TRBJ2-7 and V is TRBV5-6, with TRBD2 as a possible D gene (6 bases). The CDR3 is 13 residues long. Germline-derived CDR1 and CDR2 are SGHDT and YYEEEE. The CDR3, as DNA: TGTGCCATCAGCTTGACTAGTCTTCACGAGCAGTACCTC. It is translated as CAISLTSLHEQYL.

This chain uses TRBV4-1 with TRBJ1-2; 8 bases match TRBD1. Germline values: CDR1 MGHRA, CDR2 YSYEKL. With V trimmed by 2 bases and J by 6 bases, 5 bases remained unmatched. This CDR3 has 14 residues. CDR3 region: CASSQRTGYDGYTF. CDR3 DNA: TGCGCCAGCAGCCAAAGGACAGGGTACGATGGCTACACCTTC.

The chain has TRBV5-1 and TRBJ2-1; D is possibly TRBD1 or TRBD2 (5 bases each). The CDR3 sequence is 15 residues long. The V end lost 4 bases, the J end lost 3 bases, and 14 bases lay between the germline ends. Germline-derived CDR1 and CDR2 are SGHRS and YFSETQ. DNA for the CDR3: TGCGCCAGCAGCGCCGGGATAGGGGTCTACAATGAGCAGTTCTTC. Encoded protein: CASSAGIGVYNEQFF.

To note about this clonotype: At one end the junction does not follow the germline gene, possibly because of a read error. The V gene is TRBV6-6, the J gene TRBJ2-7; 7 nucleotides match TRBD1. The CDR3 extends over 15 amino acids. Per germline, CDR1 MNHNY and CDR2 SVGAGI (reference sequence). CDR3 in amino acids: CASITSTGTSYEQYF. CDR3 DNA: TGTGCCAGCATTACATCGACAGGGACCTCCTATGAGCAGTACTTC.

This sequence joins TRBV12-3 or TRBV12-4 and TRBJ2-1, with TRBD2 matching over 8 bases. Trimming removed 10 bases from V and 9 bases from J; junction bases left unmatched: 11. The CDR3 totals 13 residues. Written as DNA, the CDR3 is TGTGCCACTCAACGGGGGGGCCGGAGTGAGCAGTTCTTC. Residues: CATQRGGRSEQFF.

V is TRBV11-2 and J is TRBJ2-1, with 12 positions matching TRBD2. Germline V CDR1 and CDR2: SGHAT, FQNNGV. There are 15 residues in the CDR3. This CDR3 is CVGSYGTSGLNEQFF. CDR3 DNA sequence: TGTGTCGGTAGCTATGGGACTAGCGGGTTAAATGAGCAGTTCTTC.